This T cell receptor beta chain was obtained from a study of T cell responses to AZD1222 COVID-19 vaccine. Of note for this clone: Its specificity is not known.

Produced via immunoSEQ multiplex PCR; TCRdb's table is partial and in-frame only. Among over 95,000 clones, around nine tenths were seen once, and the ten largest hold roughly 12%. Study outcomes and limitations: Recipients of AZD1222 seropositive at baseline numbered only 6 or 7. Regions left unmutated in variants are reportedly the target of nearly half of spike-specific TCRs.

The germline V gene has CDR1 SGHDT and CDR2 YYEEEE. V lost 4 bases and J 2 bases, leaving 10 bases between the germline ends. The CDR3 runs to 14 residues. The chain carries TRBV5-6 and TRBJ1-5; tentatively, D is TRBD1 (6 bases). This material consisted of peripheral blood, taken on day 0 of AZD1222 vaccination. The source is an adult in good health. This CDR3 reads CASSLQGRNQPQHF. The CDR3 region has the DNA TGTGCCAGCAGCCTACAGGGTCGCAATCAGCCCCAGCATTTT.